This entry features one T cell receptor beta chain sequence. The antigen is unknown. The data stem from a study of blood T cells in healthy people across ages. The germline gives CDR1 LNHDA, CDR2 SQIVND (reference sequence). The CDR3 consists of 19 residues. Germline trimming cut 0 bases from V and 3 bases from J; bases unmatched to any gene: 11. Through a sample-barcoded 5' primer and a J-beta primer mix, a second PCR was run for about 6 to 12 cycles. TCRdb itself ran the 5' RACE reads through MiXCR, one entry per CDR3 protein. The repertoire has about 640,000 distinct CDR3 sequences, around 41% of them found once; the top ten carry about 32%. General study points: Long-lived donors carried more naive CD4+ cells and greater diversity than aged donors.

The sequence was collected from a man older than 75 in good health. The chain links TRBV19 to TRBJ2-3; 11 nucleotides line up with TRBD1. Input material: blood. The CDR3 reads CASSIDPPGQGARTDTQYF. The CDR3 nucleotides are TGTGCCAGTAGTATAGATCCCCCCGGACAGGGGGCAAGGACAGATACGCAGTATTTT.